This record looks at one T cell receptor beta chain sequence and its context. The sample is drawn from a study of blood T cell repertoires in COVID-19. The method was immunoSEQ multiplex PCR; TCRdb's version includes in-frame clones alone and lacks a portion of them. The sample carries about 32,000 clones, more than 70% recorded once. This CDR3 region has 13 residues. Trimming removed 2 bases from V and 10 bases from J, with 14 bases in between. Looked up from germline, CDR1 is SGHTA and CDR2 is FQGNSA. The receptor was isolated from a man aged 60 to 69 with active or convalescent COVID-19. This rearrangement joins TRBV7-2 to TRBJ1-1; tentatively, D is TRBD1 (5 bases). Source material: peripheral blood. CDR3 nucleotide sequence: TGTGCCAGCAGCTTAAGTTGGGACTCCGGAGCTTTCTTT. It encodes CASSLSWDSGAFF.